This T cell receptor (beta chain) emerged from a study of cytomegalovirus exposure and HLA in healthy donors. At the level of the study: Approximately 83 million unique TCRs from HLA-typed donors were held in an early data release.

This PCR relied on a set of 60 Vbeta primers and 13 Jbeta primers. Profiling relied on immunoSEQ multiplex PCR, and the TCRdb table lists in-frame clones only, not all of them. The sample holds over 150,000 clones; roughly 70% are singletons and the top ten take under 3%. The receptor was isolated from a woman in her 50s in good health and CMV-seropositive. Material for sequencing was PBMCs.

The CDR3 here is CASSWSGEQPQHF. Here the CDR3 DNA reads TGTGCCAGCAGCTGGTCGGGGGAACAGCCCCAGCATTTT. The chain has TRBV5-5 and TRBJ1-5; tentative D call: TRBD1 (5 bases). Germline values: CDR1 SGHKS, CDR2 YYEKEE (reference sequence). The CDR3 covers 13 residues. Between the trimmed V and J ends, which lost 3 bases and 7 bases, there was a span of 11 bases.